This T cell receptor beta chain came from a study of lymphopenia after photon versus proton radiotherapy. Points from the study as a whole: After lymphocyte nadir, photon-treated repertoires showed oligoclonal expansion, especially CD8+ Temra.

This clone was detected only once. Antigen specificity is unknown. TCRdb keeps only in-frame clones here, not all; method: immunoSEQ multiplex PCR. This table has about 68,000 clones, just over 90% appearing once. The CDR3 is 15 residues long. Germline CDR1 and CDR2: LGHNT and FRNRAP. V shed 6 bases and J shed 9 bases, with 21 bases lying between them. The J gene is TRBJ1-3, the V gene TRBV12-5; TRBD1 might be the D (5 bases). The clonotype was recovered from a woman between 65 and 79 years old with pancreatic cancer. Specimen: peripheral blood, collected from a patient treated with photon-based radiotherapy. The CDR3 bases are TGTGCTAGTGGCCTCTTCATTGGGACGGCCAGCACCATATATTTT. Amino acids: CASGLFIGTASTIYF.